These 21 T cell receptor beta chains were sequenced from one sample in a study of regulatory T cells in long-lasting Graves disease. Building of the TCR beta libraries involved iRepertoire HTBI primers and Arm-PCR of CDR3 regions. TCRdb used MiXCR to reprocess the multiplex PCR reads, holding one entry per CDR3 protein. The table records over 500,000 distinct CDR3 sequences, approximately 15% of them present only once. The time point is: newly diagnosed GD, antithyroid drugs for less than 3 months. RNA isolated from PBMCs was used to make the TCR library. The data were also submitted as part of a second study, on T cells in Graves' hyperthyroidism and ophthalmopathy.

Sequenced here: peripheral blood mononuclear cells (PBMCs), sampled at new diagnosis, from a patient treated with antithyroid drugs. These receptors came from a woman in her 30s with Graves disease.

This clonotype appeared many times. CDR3 loop: CASSSAGTGQETQYF. The DNA of the CDR3 is TGTGCCAGCAGCTCCGCCGGGACAGGGCAGGAGACCCAGTACTTC. V gene TRBV11-2 combines with J gene TRBJ2-5, with 9 positions matching TRBD1. Trimming took 4 bases from V and 5 from J; bases not matched to a gene: 8. The V gene's germline CDR1 is SGHAT and CDR2 FQNNGV. The CDR3 length is 15 residues.

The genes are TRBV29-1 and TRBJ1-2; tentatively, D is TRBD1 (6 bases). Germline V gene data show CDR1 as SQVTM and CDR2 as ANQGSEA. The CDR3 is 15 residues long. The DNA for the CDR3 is TGCAGTCTCGACAGGCCCACATCAGCTAACTATGGCTACACCTTC. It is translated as CSLDRPTSANYGYTF. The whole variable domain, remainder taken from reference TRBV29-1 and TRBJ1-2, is SAVISQKPSRDICQRGTSLTIQCQVDSQVTMMFWYRQQPGQSLTLIATANQGSEATYESGFVIDKFPISRPNLTFSTLTVSNMSPEDSSIYLCSLDRPTSANYGYTFGSGTRLTVV.

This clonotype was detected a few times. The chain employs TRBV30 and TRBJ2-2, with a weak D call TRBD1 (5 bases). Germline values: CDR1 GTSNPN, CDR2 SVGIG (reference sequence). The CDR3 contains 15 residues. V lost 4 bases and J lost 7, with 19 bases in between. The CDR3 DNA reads TGTGCCTGGACGTCAGGGCTCCCTAGGGGCGGGGAGCTGTTTTTT. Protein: CAWTSGLPRGGELFF. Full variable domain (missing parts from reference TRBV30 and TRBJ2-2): SQTIHQWPATLVQPVGSPLSLECTVEGTSNPNLYWYRQAAGRGLQLLFYSVGIGQISSEVPQNLSASRPQDRQFILSSKKLLLSDSGFYLCAWTSGLPRGGELFFGEGSRLTVL.

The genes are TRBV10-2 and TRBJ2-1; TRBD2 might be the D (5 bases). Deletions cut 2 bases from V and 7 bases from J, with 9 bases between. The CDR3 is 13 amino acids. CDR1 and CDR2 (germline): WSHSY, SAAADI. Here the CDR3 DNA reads TGCGCCAGCAGTGAGACTAGATCGAATGAGCAGTTCTTC. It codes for CASSETRSNEQFF.

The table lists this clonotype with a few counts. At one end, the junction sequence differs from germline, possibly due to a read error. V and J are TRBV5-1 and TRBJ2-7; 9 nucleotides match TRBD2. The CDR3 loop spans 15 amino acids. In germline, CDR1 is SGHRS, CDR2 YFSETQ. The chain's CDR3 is CGSSPQAGGSYEQYF. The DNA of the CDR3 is TGCGGCAGCAGCCCCCAAGCGGGAGGTTCCTACGAGCAGTACTTC. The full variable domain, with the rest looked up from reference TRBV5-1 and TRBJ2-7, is KAGVTQTPRYLIKTRGQQVTLSCSPISGHRSVSWYQQTPGQGLQFLFEYFSETQRNKGNFPGRFSGRQFSNSRSEMNVSTLELGDSALYLCGSSPQAGGSYEQYFGPGTRLTVT.

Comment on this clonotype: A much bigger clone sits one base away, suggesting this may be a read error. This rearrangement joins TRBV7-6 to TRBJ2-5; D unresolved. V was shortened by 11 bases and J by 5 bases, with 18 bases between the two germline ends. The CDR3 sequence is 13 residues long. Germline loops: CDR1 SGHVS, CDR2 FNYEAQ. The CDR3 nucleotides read TGTGCCGGCTCCCTACCTGCAGGCGAGACCCAGTACTTC. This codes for CAGSLPAGETQYF.

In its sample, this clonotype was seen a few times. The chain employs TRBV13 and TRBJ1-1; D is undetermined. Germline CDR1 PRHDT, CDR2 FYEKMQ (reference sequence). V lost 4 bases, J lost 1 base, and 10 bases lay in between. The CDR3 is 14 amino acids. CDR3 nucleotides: TGTGCCAGCAGCTCAAGATTAGAGAACACTGAAGCTTTCTTT. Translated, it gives CASSSRLENTEAFF.

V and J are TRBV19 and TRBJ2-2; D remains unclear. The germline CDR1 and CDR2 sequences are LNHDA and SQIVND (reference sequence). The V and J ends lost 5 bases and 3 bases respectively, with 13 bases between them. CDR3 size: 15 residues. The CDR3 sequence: CASSARHLDTGELFF. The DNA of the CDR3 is TGTGCCAGTAGTGCGAGGCATTTGGACACCGGGGAGCTGTTTTTT. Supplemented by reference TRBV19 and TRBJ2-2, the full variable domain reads DGGITQSPKYLFRKEGQNVTLSCEQNLNHDAMYWYRQDPGQGLRLIYYSQIVNDFQKGDIAEGYSVSREKKESFPLTVTSAQKNPTAFYLCASSARHLDTGELFFGEGSRLTVL.

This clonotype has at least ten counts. The CDR3 nucleotides read TGTGCCAGCAGCGAGGGTTCGACGGGTGGCTACACCTTC. This codes for CASSEGSTGGYTF. The rearrangement uses TRBV9 and TRBJ1-2, with D unresolved. The ends were cut back, 3 bases at V and 7 bases at J, with 13 bases in the middle. CDR3 length: 13 amino acids. Per germline, CDR1 SGDLS and CDR2 YYNGEE.

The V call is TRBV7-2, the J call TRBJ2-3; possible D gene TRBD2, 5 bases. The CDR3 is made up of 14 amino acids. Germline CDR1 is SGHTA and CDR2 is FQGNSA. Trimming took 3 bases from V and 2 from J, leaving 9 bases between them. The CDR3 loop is CASSFWRNTDTQYF. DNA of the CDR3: TGTGCCAGCAGCTTCTGGAGGAACACAGATACGCAGTATTTT. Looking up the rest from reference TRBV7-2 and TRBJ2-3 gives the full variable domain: GAGVSQSPSNKVTEKGKDVELRCDPISGHTALYWYRQSLGQGLEFLIYFQGNSAPDKSGLPSDRFSAERTGGSVSTLTIQRTQQEDSAVYLCASSFWRNTDTQYFGPGTRLTVL.

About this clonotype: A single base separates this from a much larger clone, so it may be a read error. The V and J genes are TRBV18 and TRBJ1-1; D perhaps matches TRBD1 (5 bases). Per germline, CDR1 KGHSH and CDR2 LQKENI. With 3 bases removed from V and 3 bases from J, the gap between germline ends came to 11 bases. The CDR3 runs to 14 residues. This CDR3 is CASSPGTLDTEAFF. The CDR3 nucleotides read TGTGCCAGCTCACCGGGGACGTTGGACACTGAAGCTTTCTTT.

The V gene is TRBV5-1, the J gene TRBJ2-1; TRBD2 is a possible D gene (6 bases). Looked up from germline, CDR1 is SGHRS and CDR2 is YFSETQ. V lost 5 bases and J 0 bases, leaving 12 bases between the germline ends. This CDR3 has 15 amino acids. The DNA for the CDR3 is TGCGCCAGCAGACAGAGCGGGTACTCCTACAATGAGCAGTTCTTC. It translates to CASRQSGYSYNEQFF.

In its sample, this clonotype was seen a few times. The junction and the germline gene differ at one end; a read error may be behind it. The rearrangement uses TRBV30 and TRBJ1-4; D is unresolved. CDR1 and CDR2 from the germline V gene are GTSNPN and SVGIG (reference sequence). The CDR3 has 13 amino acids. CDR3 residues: CARSPPTNEKLFF. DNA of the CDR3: TGTGCCCGGAGCCCCCCAACTAATGAAAAACTGTTTTTT.

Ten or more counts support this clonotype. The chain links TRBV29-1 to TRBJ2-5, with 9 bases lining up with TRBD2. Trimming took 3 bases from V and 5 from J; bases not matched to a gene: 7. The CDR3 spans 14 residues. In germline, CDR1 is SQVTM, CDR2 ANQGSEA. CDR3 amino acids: CSVDTAGGSETQYF. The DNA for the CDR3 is TGCAGCGTTGATACAGCGGGAGGAAGTGAGACCCAGTACTTC.

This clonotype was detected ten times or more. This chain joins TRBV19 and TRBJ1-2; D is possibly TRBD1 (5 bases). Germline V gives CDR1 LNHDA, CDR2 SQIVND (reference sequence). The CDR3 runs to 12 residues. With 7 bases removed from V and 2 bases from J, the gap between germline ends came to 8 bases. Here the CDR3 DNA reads TGTGCCAGTAATGGGGGAAACTATGGCTACACCTTC. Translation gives CASNGGNYGYTF.

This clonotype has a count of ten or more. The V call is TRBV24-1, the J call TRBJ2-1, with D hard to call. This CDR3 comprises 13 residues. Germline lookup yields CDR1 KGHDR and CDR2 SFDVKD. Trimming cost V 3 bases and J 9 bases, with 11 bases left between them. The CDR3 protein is CATSDNSLGEQFF. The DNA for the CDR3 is TGTGCCACCAGTGATAATAGTCTGGGTGAGCAGTTCTTC.

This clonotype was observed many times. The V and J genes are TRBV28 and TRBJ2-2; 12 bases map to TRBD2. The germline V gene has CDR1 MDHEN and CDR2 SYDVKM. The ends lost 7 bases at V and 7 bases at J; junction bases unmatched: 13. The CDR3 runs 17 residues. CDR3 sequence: CASTLPTSGRVIGELFF. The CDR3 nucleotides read TGTGCCAGCACCCTTCCGACTAGCGGGAGAGTCATCGGGGAGCTGTTTTTT. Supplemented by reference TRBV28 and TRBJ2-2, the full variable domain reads DVKVTQSSRYLVKRTGEKVFLECVQDMDHENMFWYRQDPGLGLRLIYFSYDVKMKEKGDIPEGYSVSREKKERFSLILESASTNQTSMYLCASTLPTSGRVIGELFFGEGSRLTVL.

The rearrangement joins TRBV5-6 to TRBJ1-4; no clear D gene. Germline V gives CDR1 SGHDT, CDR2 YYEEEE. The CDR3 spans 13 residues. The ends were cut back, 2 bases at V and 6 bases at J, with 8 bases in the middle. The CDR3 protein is CASSFEWDEKLFF. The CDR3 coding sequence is TGTGCCAGCAGCTTCGAGTGGGATGAAAAACTGTTTTTT.

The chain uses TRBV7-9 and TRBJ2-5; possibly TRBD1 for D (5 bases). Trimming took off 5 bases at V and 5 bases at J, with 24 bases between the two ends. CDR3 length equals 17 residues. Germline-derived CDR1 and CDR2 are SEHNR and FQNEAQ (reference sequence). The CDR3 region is CASSGPEGPIGAETQYF. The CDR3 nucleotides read TGTGCCAGCAGCGGCCCCGAAGGGCCGATTGGGGCGGAGACCCAGTACTTC.

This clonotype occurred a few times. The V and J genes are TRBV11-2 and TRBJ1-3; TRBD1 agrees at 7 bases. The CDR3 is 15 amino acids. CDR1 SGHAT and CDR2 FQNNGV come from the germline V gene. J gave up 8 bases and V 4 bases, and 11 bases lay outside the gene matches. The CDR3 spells CASSWTGQQGDTIYF. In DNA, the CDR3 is TGTGCCAGCAGCTGGACAGGCCAACAGGGAGACACCATATATTTT. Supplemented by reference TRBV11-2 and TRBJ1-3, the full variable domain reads EAGVAQSPRYKIIEKRQSVAFWCNPISGHATLYWYQQILGQGPKLLIQFQNNGVVDDSQLPKDRFSAERLKGVDSTLKIQPAKLEDSAVYLCASSWTGQQGDTIYFGEGSWLTVV.

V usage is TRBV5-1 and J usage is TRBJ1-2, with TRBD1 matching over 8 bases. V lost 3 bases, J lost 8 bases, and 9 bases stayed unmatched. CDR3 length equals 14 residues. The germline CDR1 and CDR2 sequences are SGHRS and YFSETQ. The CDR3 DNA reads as TGCGCCAGCAGCTGGAGTCAGGGGGCGCTCGGCTACACCTTC. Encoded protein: CASSWSQGALGYTF.